Detailed here is one TCR beta chain. Its antigen is not known. Profiled with immunoSEQ multiplex PCR; TCRdb holds only in-frame clones, not every one. The repertoire holds just over 35,000 clones, 77% seen once, with around 20% in the top ten. This specimen comes from a study of CD4 T cells in relation to SARS-CoV-2 and coronaviruses. Study at large: PBMCs were cultured with antigen for about eleven days before TCR beta sequencing. Convalescent donors were aged roughly 20 to 75, with median approximately 36 years. Study-wide findings and caveats: No crossreactivity against non-spike viral proteins was tested here. Culture-expanded clones reflect memory recall rather than primary priming during culture.

The CDR3 sequence is 15 residues long. Germline CDR1 reads KGHSH; CDR2 reads LQKENI. Unmatched junction bases numbered 9, after V lost 3 bases and J lost 5 bases. The origin of this receptor is an adult with COVID-19. Sequencing was performed on memory CD4+ T cells from PBMCs, cultured in vitro. This chain uses TRBV18 with TRBJ2-5; 7 nucleotides agree with TRBD1. The CDR3 DNA reads as TGTGCCAGCTCACCCTCCCGACAGGGTTGGGAGACCCAGTACTTC. It specifies CASSPSRQGWETQYF.